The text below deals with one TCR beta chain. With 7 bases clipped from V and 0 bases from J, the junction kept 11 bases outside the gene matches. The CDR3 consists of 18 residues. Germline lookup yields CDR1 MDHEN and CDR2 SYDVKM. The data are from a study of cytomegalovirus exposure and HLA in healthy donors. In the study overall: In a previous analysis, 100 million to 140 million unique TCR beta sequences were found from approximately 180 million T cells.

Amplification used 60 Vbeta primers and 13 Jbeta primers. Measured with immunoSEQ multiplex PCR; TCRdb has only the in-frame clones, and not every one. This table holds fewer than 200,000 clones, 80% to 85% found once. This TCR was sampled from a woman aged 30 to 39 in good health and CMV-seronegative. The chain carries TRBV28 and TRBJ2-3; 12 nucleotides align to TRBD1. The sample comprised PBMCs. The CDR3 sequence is CASKNPGQGAFSTDTQYF. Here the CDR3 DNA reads TGTGCCAGCAAAAATCCGGGACAGGGGGCCTTTAGCACAGATACGCAGTATTTT.